The clone carrying this T cell receptor beta chain was seen once. Only in-frame clones appear in the TCRdb table, and some are missing; sequencing was by immunoSEQ multiplex PCR. This sample has over 35,000 clones, with 94% found just once. The germline V gene encodes CDR1 SGHRS and CDR2 YFSETQ. J was trimmed by 7 bases and V by 0 bases; bases with no gene match: 10. The CDR3 spans 16 residues. The sample comes from a study of T cell changes during pregnancy in multiple sclerosis. This sequence was found in a female donor with multiple sclerosis, enrolled in a pregnancy study. V and J are TRBV5-1 and TRBJ2-1; 7 positions agree with TRBD1. This sample comprised CD4+ T cells from peripheral blood mononuclear cells, obtained in the second trimester of pregnancy. CDR3 in DNA: TGCGCCAGCAGCTTGGCTGGAGGACAGGTCGTAAATGAGCAGTTCTTC. Protein sequence: CASSLAGGQVVNEQFF.